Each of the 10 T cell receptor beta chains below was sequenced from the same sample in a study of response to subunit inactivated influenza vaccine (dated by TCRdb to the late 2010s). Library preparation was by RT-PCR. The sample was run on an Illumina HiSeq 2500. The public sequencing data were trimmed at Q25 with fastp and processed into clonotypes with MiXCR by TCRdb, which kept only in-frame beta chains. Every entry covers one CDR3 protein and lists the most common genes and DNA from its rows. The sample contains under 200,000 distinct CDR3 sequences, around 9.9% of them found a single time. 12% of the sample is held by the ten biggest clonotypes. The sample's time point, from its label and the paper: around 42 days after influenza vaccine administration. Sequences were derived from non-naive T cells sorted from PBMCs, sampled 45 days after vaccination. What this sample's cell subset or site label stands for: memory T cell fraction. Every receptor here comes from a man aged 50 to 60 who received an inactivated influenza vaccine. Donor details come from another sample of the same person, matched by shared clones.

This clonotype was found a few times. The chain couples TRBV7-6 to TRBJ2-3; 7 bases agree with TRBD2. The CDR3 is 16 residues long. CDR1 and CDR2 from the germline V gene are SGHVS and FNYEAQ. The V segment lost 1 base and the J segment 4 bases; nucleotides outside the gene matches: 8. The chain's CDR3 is CASSLGGGSSADTQYF. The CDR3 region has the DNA TGTGCCAGCAGCTTAGGGGGCGGGAGTTCGGCAGATACGCAGTATTTT.

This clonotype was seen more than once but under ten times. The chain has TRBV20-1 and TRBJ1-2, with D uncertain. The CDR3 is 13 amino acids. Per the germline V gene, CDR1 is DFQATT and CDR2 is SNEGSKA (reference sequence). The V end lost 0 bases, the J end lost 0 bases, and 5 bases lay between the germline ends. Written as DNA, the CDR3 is TGCAGTGCTAGAGAGGGGTCTAACTATGGCTACACCTTC. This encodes CSAREGSNYGYTF.

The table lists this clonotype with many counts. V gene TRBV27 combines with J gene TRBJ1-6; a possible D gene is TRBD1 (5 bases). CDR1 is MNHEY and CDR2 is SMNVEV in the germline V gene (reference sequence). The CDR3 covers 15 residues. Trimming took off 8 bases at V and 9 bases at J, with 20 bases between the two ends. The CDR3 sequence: CASSLFGAGSSPLHF. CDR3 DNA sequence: TGTGCCAGCTCTCTTTTCGGCGCAGGGTCTTCACCCCTCCACTTT.

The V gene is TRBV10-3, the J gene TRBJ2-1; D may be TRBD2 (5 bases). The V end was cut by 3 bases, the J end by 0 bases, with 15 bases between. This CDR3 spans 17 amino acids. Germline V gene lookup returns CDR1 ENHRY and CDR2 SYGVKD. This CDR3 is CAISDPADSDSYNEQFF. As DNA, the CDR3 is TGTGCCATCAGTGACCCCGCGGACTCCGACTCCTACAATGAGCAGTTCTTC.

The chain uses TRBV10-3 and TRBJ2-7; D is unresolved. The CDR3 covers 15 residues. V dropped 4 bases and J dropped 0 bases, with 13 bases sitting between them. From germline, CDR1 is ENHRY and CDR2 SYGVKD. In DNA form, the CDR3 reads TGTGCCATCAGTGGCACAGCCGTAGGCTCCTACGAGCAGTACTTC. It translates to CAISGTAVGSYEQYF.

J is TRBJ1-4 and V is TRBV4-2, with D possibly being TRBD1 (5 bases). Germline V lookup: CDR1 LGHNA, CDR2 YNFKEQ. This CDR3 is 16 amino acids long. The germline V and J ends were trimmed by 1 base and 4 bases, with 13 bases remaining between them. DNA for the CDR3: TGTGCCAGCAGCCAAGTTGTGGGGCGGAGTAATGAAAAACTGTTTTTT. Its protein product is CASSQVVGRSNEKLFF.

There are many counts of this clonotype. The CDR3 DNA follows: TGTGCCAGCAGTACAAGACAGGGCAATGAGCAGTTCTTC. Amino acids: CASSTRQGNEQFF. This sequence joins TRBV12-3 or TRBV12-4 and TRBJ2-1; 7 bases are shared with TRBD1. CDR3 length: 13 residues. Unmatched junction bases numbered 4, after V lost 5 bases and J lost 6 bases.

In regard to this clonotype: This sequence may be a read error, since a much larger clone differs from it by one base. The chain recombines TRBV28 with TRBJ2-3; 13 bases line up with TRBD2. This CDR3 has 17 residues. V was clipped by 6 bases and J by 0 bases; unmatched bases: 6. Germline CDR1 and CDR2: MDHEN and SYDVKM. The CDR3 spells CASRATSGRFSTDTQYF. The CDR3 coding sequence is TGTGCCAGCAGGGCGACTAGCGGGAGGTTTAGCACAGATACGCAGTATTTT. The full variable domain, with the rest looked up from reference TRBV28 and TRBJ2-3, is DVKVTQSSRYLVKRTGEKVFLECVQDMDHENMFWYRQDPGLGLRLIYFSYDVKMKEKGDIPEGYSVSREKKERFSLILESASTNQTSMYLCASRATSGRFSTDTQYFGPGTRLTVL.

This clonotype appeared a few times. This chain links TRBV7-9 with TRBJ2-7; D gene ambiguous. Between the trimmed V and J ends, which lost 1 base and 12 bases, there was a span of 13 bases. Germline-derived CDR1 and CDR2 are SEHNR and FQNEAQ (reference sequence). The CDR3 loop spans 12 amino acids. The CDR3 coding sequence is TGTGCCAGCAGCTTAGAGGGCTCCATCCTGTACTTC. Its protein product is CASSLEGSILYF.

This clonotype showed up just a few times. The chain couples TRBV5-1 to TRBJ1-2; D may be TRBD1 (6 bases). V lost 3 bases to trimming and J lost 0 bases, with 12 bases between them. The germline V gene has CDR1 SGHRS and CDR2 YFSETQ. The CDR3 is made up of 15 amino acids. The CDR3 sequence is CASSSTGTANYGYTF. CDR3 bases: TGCGCCAGCAGCTCTACAGGGACCGCTAACTATGGCTACACCTTC.